Shown below are 10 T cell receptor beta chains from a single sample sequenced in a study of T-cell reconstitution after alpha-beta-depleted transplantation in children (dated by TCRdb to 2016 to 2018). Antigens for these TCRs are unknown. The method behind the library was PCR. For sequencing, an Illumina HiSeq 2500 was employed. TCR library preparation used molecular barcoding, with unique molecular identifiers applied to normalize quantification of the TCRbeta repertoire. TCRdb ran its own pipeline on the public reads, namely fastp trimming at Q25 and MiXCR clone calling, and kept in-frame beta chains. Rows are unified per CDR3 protein, each entry keeping the most common DNA and genes. This sample holds 32,000 or so distinct CDR3 sequences; approximately 6.9% were observed only once. The ten largest clones capture around 30% of the sample. Study-level results and caveats: The apparently early recovery of alphabetaT-cell counts about two months after transplant reportedly depended on only several hundred rapidly expanded clones that came from non-depleted graft cells.

The sample's time point label, decoded: day 60 (about 2 months) after transplantation. Read against the paper, the sample's treatment or condition label means: allogeneic hematopoietic cell transplantation with graft depleted of TCRalphabeta T cells and CD19 B cells. This specimen was peripheral blood, taken 60 days after TCRalphabeta/CD19-depleted stem cell transplant. Receptors were obtained from a child under two years old who had a stem cell transplant for acute myeloid leukemia, so the T cells may come from the graft donor.

This clonotype showed up many times. CDR3 bases: TGTGCCAGCAGCTCTTTGGAGACAGGGGTTGAAGCTTTCTTT. Its protein product is CASSSLETGVEAFF. This chain links TRBV7-2 with TRBJ1-1; 8 nucleotides align to TRBD1. The length of the CDR3 is 14 residues. Germline-derived CDR1 and CDR2 are SGHTA and FQGNSA. Trimming at V came to 4 bases and at J to 7 bases, leaving 8 bases not matched to a gene.

This clonotype has at least ten counts. J is TRBJ1-2 and V is TRBV30; D ambiguous. Germline values: CDR1 GTSNPN, CDR2 SVGIG (reference sequence). CDR3 length equals 11 residues. Trimming shortened V by 1 base and J by 8 bases, and 8 bases separated the two germline ends. The CDR3 sequence: CAWSGKSGYTF. The CDR3 nucleotides are TGTGCCTGGAGTGGAAAGTCCGGCTACACCTTC.

This clonotype has a count of ten or more. This chain connects TRBV6-6 to TRBJ2-1; D is unresolved. This CDR3 region has 13 residues. V dropped 7 bases and J dropped 0 bases, with 7 bases sitting between them. The V gene's germline CDR1 is MNHNY and CDR2 SVGAGI (reference sequence). DNA for the CDR3: TGTGCCAGCACCCCCCCCTCCTACAATGAGCAGTTCTTC. Its translation is CASTPPSYNEQFF.

This clonotype was picked up many times. The chain links TRBV9 to TRBJ2-3, with TRBD1 as a possible D gene (6 bases). Germline-derived CDR1 and CDR2 are SGDLS and YYNGEE. The CDR3 has 14 amino acids. V was cut by 4 bases and J by 2 bases, with 11 bases left in between. This CDR3 is CASSSWDNTDTQYF. In DNA, the CDR3 is TGTGCCAGCAGCTCCTGGGACAACACAGATACGCAGTATTTT.

The sample holds a few counts of this clonotype. J is TRBJ2-3 and V is TRBV20-1, with 10 bases lining up with TRBD2. The CDR3 loop spans 16 amino acids. From germline, CDR1 is DFQATT and CDR2 SNEGSKA (reference sequence). CDR3 sequence: CRCRDLLAGTTDTQYF. The CDR3 bases are TGCAGATGTAGAGATCTACTAGCGGGAACCACAGATACGCAGTATTTT.

Sample share makes this clonotype medium-sized. The chain links TRBV29-1 to TRBJ1-2; a weak D match, TRBD1 (6 bases). Germline assignment: CDR1 SQVTM and CDR2 ANQGSEA. The CDR3 sequence is 14 residues long. Trimming took 7 bases from V and 2 from J, leaving 17 bases between them. As DNA, the CDR3 is TGCAGCGCGACTCCCGGACAGTCCAACTATGGCTACACCTTC. Translated: CSATPGQSNYGYTF.

The table lists this clonotype with many counts. The chain joins TRBV7-2 to TRBJ1-2; the D is unclear. There are 15 residues in the CDR3. V was pared by 5 bases and J by 2 bases, with 15 bases between. The germline gives CDR1 SGHTA, CDR2 FQGNSA. Written as DNA, the CDR3 is TGTGCCAGCAGCCCATTCGGGAAAGGCAACTATGGCTACACCTTC. It is translated as CASSPFGKGNYGYTF.

This clonotype was picked up many times. CDR3 loop: CASSPLGGSGDTQYF. The CDR3 nucleotides read TGTGCCAGCAGCCCCCTGGGCGGGTCCGGGGATACGCAGTATTTT. J is TRBJ2-3 and V is TRBV7-3; maybe TRBD2 (5 bases). The CDR3 length is 15 residues. CDR1 and CDR2 from the germline V gene are SGHTA and FQGTGA. V lost 5 bases, J lost 6 bases, and 18 bases lay in between.

This clonotype was counted at least ten times. V is TRBV15 and J is TRBJ2-5; TRBD2 matches at 13 bases. Germline V lookup: CDR1 LNHNV, CDR2 YYDKDF (reference sequence). Germline trimming cut 5 bases from V and 2 bases from J; bases unmatched to any gene: 5. The CDR3 totals 16 residues. The chain's CDR3 is CATSPGLAGEQETQYF. As DNA, the CDR3 is TGTGCCACCAGCCCCGGACTAGCGGGGGAACAAGAGACCCAGTACTTC. The full variable domain, completed using reference TRBV15 and TRBJ2-5, is DAMVIQNPRYQVTQFGKPVTLSCSQTLNHNVMYWYQQKSSQAPKLLFHYYDKDFNNEADTPDNFQSRRPNTSFCFLDIRSPGLGDTAMYLCATSPGLAGEQETQYFGPGTRLLVL.

This clonotype was observed many times. The CDR3, as DNA: TGTGCCAGTAGTGGGGGATTTCAGCCCCAGCATTTT. Its protein product is CASSGGFQPQHF. The V and J genes are TRBV19 and TRBJ1-5, with D possibly matching TRBD1 (5 bases). CDR1 and CDR2 (germline): LNHDA, SQIVND (reference sequence). V dropped 5 bases and J dropped 6 bases, with 8 bases sitting between them. The CDR3 is made up of 12 amino acids.